This T cell receptor (beta chain) was documented in a study of cytomegalovirus exposure and HLA in healthy donors. About the research overall: A later analysis reported the 120 or so validation repertoires used the same platform as the roughly 700 first-cohort repertoires.

Study observations and caveats: The TCR clusters that emerged in the first cohort tended, a later analysis found, to co-occur in the approximately 110 validation repertoires. In vitro checks showed that a few CMV-associated chains really do target CMV antigens.

It was the approximately 120-subject validation cohort, separate from the roughly 700-subject first cohort, to which the donors belonged. Data came from immunoSEQ multiplex PCR; TCRdb stores just in-frame clones and leaves some out. There are fewer than 150,000 clones in the sample; around 86% occur only once, and around 10% lies in the top ten. The CDR3 length is 14 residues. Germline CDR1 and CDR2: SGHRS and YFSETQ. V was pared by 4 bases and J by 0 bases, with 10 bases between. Details on this clone: Its antigen is not known.

The specimen was PBMCs. The sequence was obtained from a man between 18 and 29 years old in good health and CMV-seropositive. V gene TRBV5-1 combines with J gene TRBJ1-1, with TRBD1 as a possible D gene (6 bases). The CDR3 coding sequence is TGCGCCAGCAGCCAACAGGGTCTGAACACTGAAGCTTTCTTT. Its translation is CASSQQGLNTEAFF.